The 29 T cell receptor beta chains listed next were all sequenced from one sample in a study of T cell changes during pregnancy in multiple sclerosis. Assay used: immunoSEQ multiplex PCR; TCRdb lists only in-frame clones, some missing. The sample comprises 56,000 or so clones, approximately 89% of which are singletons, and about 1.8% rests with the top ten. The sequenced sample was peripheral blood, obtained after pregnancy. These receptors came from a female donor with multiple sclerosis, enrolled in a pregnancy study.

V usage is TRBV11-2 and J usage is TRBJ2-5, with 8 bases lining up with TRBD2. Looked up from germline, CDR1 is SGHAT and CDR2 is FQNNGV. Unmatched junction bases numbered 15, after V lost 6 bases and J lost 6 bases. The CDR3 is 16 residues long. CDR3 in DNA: TGTGCCAGCAGTGGGGGGGCGGGGGGCCGGGCCAAGACCCAGTACTTC. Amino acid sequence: CASSGGAGGRAKTQYF.

This chain's CDR3 is CASMETGVAGELFF. The CDR3 region has the DNA TGCGCCAGCATGGAGACAGGGGTCGCCGGGGAGCTGTTTTTT. This sequence joins TRBV5-1 and TRBJ2-2; 8 bases agree with TRBD1. V was clipped by 6 bases and J by 6 bases; unmatched bases: 7. CDR1 is SGHRS and CDR2 is YFSETQ in the germline V gene. The CDR3 is 14 amino acids. Using reference TRBV5-1 and TRBJ2-2 for the parts outside the CDR3, the full variable domain is KAGVTQTPRYLIKTRGQQVTLSCSPISGHRSVSWYQQTPGQGLQFLFEYFSETQRNKGNFPGRFSGRQFSNSRSEMNVSTLELGDSALYLCASMETGVAGELFFGEGSRLTVL.

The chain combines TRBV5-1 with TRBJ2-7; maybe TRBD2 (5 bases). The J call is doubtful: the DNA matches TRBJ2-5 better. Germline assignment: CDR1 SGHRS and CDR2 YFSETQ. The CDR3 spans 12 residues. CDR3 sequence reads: CASGPGGQTQYF. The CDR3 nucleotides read TGCGCCAGCGGACCTGGAGGACAGACCCAGTACTTC.

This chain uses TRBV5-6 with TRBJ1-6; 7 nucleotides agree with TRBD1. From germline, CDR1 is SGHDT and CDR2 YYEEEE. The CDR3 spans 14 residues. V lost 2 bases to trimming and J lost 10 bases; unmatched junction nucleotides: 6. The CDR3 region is CASSLGGGSSPLHF. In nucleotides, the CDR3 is TGTGCCAGCAGCTTAGGGGGCGGCAGCTCACCCCTCCACTTT.

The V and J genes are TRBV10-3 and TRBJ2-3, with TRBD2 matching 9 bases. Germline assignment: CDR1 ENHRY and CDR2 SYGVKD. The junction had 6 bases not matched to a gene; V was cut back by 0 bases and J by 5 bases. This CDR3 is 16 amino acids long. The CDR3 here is CAISESSGGPKDTQYF. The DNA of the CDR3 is TGTGCCATCAGTGAGTCCAGCGGGGGGCCGAAAGATACGCAGTATTTT.

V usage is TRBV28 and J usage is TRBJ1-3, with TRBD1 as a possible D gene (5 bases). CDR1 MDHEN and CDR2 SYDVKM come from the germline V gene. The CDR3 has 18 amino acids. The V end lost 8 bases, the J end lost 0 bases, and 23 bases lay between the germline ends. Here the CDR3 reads CASGHRGVVGLSGNTIYF. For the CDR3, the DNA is TGTGCCAGCGGCCACCGGGGGGTTGTTGGACTCTCTGGAAACACCATATATTTT. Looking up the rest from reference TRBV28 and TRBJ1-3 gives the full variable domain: DVKVTQSSRYLVKRTGEKVFLECVQDMDHENMFWYRQDPGLGLRLIYFSYDVKMKEKGDIPEGYSVSREKKERFSLILESASTNQTSMYLCASGHRGVVGLSGNTIYFGEGSWLTVV.

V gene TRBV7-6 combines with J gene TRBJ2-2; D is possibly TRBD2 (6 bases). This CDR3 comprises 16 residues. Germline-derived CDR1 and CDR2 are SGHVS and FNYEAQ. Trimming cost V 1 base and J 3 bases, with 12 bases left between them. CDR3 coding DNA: TGTGCCAGCAGCTTAGGGGCACTAGCCTACACCGGGGAGCTGTTTTTT. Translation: CASSLGALAYTGELFF.

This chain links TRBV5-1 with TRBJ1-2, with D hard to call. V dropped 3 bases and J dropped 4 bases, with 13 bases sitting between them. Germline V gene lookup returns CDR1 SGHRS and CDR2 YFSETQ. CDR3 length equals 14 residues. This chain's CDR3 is CASSSYGPGYGYTF. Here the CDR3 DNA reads TGCGCCAGCAGCTCTTATGGTCCCGGCTATGGCTACACCTTC.

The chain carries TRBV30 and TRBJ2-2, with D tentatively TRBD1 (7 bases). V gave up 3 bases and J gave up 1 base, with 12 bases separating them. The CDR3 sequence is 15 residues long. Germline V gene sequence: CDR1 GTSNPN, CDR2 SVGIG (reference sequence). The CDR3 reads CAWSWRGRNTGELFF. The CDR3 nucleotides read TGTGCCTGGAGCTGGAGGGGGCGGAACACCGGGGAGCTGTTTTTT.

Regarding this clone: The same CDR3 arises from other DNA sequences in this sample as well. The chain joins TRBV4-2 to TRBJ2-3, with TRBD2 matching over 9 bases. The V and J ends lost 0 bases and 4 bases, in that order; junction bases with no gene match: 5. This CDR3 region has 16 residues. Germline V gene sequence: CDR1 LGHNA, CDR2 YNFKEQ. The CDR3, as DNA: TGTGCCAGCAGCCAAGATCGGGGCGGGGGGGCAGATACGCAGTATTTT. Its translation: CASSQDRGGGADTQYF.

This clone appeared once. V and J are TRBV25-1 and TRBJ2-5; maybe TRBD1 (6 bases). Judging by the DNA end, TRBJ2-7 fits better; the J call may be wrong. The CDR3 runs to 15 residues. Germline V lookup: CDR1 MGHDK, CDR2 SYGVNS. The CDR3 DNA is TGTGCCAGCAGTGAATTAGGGGGTAAGAAGGACGAGCAGTACTTC. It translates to CASSELGGKKDEQYF.

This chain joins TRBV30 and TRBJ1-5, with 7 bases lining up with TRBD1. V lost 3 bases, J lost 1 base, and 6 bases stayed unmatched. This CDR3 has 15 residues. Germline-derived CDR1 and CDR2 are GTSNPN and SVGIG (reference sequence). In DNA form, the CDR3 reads TGTGCCTGGAGGTCTGAGGGGGCGAGCAATCAGCCCCAGCATTTT. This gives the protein CAWRSEGASNQPQHF.

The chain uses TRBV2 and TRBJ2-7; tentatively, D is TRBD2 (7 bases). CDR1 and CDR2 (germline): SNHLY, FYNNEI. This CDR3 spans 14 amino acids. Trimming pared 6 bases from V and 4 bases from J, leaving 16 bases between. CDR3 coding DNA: TGTGCCAGCAGGTGGGGGGGGCTTGCGTACGAGCAGTACTTC. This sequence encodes CASRWGGLAYEQYF.

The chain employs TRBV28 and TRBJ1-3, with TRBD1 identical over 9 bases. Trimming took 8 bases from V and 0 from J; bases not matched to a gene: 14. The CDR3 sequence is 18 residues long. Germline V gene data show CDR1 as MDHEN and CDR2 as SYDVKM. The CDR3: CASRKGTGFLFSGNTIYF. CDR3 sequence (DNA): TGTGCCAGCCGCAAAGGGACAGGGTTCCTTTTCTCTGGAAACACCATATATTTT.

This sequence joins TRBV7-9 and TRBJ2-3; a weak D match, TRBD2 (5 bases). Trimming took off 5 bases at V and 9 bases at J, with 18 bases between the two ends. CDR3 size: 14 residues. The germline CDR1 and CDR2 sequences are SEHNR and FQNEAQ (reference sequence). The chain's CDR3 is CASSQASIRGTQYF. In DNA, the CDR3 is TGTGCCAGCAGCCAAGCTTCGATTCGCGGGACGCAGTATTTT. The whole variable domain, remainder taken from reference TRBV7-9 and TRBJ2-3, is DTGVSQNPRHKITKRGQNVTFRCDPISEHNRLYWYRQTLGQGPEFLTYFQNEAQLEKSRLLSDRFSAERPKGSFSTLEIQRTEQGDSAMYLCASSQASIRGTQYFGPGTRLTVL.

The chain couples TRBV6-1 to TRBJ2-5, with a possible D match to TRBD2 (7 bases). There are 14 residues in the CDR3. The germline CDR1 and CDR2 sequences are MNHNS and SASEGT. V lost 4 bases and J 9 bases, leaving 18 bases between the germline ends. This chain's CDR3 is CASSARTGGLAQYF. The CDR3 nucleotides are TGTGCCAGCAGTGCTCGAACGGGGGGCCTGGCCCAGTACTTC.

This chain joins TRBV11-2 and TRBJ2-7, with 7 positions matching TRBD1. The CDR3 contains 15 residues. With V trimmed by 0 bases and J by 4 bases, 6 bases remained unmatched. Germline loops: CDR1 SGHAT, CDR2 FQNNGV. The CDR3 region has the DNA TGTGCCAGCAGCTTAGATCCGGGACAGATATACGAGCAGTACTTC. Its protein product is CASSLDPGQIYEQYF.

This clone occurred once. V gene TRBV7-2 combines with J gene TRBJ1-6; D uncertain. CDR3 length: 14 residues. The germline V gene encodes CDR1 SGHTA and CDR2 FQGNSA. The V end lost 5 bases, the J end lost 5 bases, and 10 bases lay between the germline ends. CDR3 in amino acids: CASSLRRDNSPLHF. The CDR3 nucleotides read TGTGCCAGCAGCCTCCGACGGGATAATTCACCCCTCCACTTT. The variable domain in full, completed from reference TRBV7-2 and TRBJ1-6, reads GAGVSQSPSNKVTEKGKDVELRCDPISGHTALYWYRQSLGQGLEFLIYFQGNSAPDKSGLPSDRFSAERTGGSVSTLTIQRTQQEDSAVYLCASSLRRDNSPLHFGNGTRLTVT.

The CDR3 sequence: CASSYGGLSYGYTF. The CDR3 DNA reads TGTGCCAGCAGTTACGGGGGACTGTCTTATGGCTACACCTTC. V usage is TRBV6-5 and J usage is TRBJ1-2; D perhaps matches TRBD1 (5 bases). The CDR3 spans 14 residues. Germline V CDR1 and CDR2: MNHEY, SVGAGI. Trimming removed 2 bases at V and 5 bases at J, with 12 bases between.

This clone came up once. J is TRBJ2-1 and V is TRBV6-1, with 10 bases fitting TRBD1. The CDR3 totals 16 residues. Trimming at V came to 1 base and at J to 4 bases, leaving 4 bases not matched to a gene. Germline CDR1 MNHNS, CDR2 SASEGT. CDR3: CASSEDPGQGYNEQFF. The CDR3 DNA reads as TGTGCCAGCAGTGAAGACCCGGGACAGGGGTACAATGAGCAGTTCTTC.

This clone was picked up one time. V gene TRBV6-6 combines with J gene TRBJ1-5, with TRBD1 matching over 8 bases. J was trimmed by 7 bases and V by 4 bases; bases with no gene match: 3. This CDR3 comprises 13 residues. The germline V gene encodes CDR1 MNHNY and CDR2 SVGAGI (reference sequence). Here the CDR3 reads CASSLQGDQPQHF. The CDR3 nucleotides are TGTGCCAGCAGTTTACAGGGGGACCAGCCCCAGCATTTT.

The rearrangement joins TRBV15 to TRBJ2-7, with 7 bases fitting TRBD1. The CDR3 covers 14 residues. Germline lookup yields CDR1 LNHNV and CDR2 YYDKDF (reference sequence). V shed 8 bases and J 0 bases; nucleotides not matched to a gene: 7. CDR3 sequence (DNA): TGTGCCACCGGGGCCGGGACAGACTCCTACGAGCAGTACTTC. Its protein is CATGAGTDSYEQYF.

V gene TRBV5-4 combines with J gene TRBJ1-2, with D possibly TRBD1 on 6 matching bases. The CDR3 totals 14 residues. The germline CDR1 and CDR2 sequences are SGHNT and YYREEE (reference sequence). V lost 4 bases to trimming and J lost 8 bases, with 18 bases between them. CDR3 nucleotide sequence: TGTGCCAGCAGCAACCAACAGGGTCTCCTAGGCTACACCTTC. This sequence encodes CASSNQQGLLGYTF.

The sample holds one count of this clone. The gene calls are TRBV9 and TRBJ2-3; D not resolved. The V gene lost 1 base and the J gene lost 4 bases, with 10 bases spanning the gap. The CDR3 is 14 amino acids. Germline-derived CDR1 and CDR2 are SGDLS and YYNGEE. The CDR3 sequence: CASSVQMSADTQYF. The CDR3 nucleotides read TGTGCCAGCAGCGTACAAATGAGCGCAGATACGCAGTATTTT.

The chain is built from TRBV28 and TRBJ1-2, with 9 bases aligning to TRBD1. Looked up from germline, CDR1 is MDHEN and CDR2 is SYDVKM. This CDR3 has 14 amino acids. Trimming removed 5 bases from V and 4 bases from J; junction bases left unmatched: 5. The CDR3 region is CASSGTGNLYGYTF. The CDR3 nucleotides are TGTGCCAGCAGTGGGACAGGGAACCTCTATGGCTACACCTTC.

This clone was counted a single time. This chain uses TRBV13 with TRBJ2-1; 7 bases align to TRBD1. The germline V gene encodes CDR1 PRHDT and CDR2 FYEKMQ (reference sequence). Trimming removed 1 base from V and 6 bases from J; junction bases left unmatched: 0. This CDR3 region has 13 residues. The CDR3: CASSLDRGNEQFF. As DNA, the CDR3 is TGTGCCAGCAGCTTAGACAGGGGCAATGAGCAGTTCTTC.

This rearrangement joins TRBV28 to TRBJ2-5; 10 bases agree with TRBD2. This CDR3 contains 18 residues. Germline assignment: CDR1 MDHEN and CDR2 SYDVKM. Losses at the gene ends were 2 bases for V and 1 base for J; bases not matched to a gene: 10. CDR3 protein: CASSLPGFSGGTQETQYF. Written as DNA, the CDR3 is TGTGCCAGCAGTTTACCCGGCTTTAGCGGGGGGACCCAAGAGACCCAGTACTTC.

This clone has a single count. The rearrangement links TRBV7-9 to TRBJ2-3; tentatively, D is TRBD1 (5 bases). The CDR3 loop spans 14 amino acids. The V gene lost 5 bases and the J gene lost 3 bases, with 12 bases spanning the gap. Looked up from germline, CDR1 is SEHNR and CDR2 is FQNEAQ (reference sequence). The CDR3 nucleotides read TGTGCCAGCAGCGCTTCCAGGGTTACAGATACGCAGTATTTT. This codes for CASSASRVTDTQYF.

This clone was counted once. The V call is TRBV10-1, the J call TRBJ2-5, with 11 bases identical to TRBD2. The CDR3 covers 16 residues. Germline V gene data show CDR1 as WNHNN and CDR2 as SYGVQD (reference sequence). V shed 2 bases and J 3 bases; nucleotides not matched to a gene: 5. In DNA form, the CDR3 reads TGCGCCAGCAGTGAGACCGGGACTAGCGGAAAAGAGACCCAGTACTTC. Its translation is CASSETGTSGKETQYF.